The clone carrying this T cell receptor beta chain occurred once. A junction end diverges from the germline sequence, so it may reflect a read error. CDR3 size: 14 residues. Germline V gene lookup returns CDR1 MDHEN and CDR2 SYDVKM. These data originate in a study of control samples from healthy donors and cancer patients. The assay was immunoSEQ multiplex PCR, and TCRdb's table has in-frame clones only and misses some. The sample lists about 86,000 clones; roughly 93% were seen once. The chain recombines TRBV28 with TRBJ1-4; no reliable D call. The TCR was taken from a woman aged 25 to 45 in good health. Material for sequencing was blood. CDR3 in DNA: TGTGCAAGCAGTTTAATACTGAAGAGTGAAAAACTGTTTTTT. Residues: CASSLILKSEKLFF.